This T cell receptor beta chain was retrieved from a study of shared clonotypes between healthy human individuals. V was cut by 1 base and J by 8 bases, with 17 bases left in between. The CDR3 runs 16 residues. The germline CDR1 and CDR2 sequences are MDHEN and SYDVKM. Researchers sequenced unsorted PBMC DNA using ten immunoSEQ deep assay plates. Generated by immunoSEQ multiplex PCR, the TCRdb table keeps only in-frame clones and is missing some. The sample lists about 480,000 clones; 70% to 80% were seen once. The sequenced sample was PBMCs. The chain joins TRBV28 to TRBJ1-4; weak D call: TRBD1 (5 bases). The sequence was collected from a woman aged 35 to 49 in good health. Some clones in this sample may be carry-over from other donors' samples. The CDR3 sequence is CASSLYKGRGTEKLFF. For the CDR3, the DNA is TGTGCCAGCAGTTTATACAAGGGGCGGGGGACGGAAAAACTGTTTTTT.